This T cell receptor (beta chain) was obtained from a study of spatial heterogeneity in lung cancer. At the level of the study: Every unique TCR and UMI combination, on average, appeared more than ten times in raw reads. Study-wide results and caveats: Circulating ubiquitous expanded tumor TCRs were observed more frequently at resection than at follow-up.

Every TCR cDNA molecule bore a unique molecular identifier. MiXCR was run by TCRdb on the 5' RACE reads, yielding one entry per CDR3 protein. The sample records 7,500 to 9,500 distinct CDR3 sequences, over 7.5% being singletons. The CDR3 extends over 13 amino acids. V was pared by 4 bases and J by 6 bases, with 11 bases between. Germline V gene data show CDR1 as MDHEN and CDR2 as SYDVKM. The time point here: sample taken at primary tumor resection. Unsorted whole RNA of tumor, nontumor lung or frozen PBMC was sequenced. Samples came from 72 TRACERx patients with untreated early-stage lung cancer. In its sample, this clonotype was seen many times. Its antigen is not known.

The sequence came from a female donor with early-stage non-small cell lung cancer. The rearrangement links TRBV28 to TRBJ2-3; D is uncertain. Sequenced material: PBMCs, taken at surgery. In nucleotides, the CDR3 is TGTGCCAGCAGTTCCTCCTCTTATGATACGCAGTATTTT. Residues: CASSSSSYDTQYF.